A single sample gave rise to the 22 T cell receptor beta chains below, sequenced in a study of response to subunit inactivated influenza vaccine. MiXCR, applied by TCRdb to the RT-PCR reads, yields one record per CDR3 protein. The sample has 280,000 or so distinct CDR3 sequences, 20% to 25% seen once. The sample was PBMCs from blood, taken approximately 22 months after vaccination. The source is a man in his fifties or sixties who received an inactivated influenza vaccine.

This clonotype showed up many times. The V and J genes are TRBV24-1 and TRBJ1-2; D perhaps matches TRBD1 (5 bases). From germline, CDR1 is KGHDR and CDR2 SFDVKD. The CDR3 contains 14 residues. Trimming pared 7 bases from V and 3 bases from J, leaving 14 bases between. The CDR3 reads CATSPGPGHYGYTF. The CDR3 coding sequence is TGTGCCACCAGCCCGGGACCAGGGCACTATGGCTACACCTTC.

The chain couples TRBV7-9 to TRBJ1-2, with D tentatively TRBD1 (5 bases). Trimming took off 5 bases at V and 8 bases at J, with 15 bases between the two ends. CDR3 length equals 13 residues. The germline CDR1 and CDR2 sequences are SEHNR and FQNEAQ (reference sequence). Here the CDR3 reads CASSLQGFGGYTF. The CDR3 bases are TGTGCCAGCAGCCTTCAGGGTTTTGGCGGCTACACCTTC.

This clonotype appeared a few times. J is TRBJ2-2 and V is TRBV20-1; 7 bases are a match to TRBD1. The CDR3 length is 14 residues. Germline CDR1 reads DFQATT; CDR2 reads SNEGSKA (reference sequence). Trimming cost V 5 bases and J 3 bases; bases outside gene matches: 6. The CDR3 protein is CSALRGSDTGELFF. DNA of the CDR3: TGCAGTGCTCTCAGGGGGTCGGACACCGGGGAGCTGTTTTTT.

This clonotype was seen more than once but under ten times. The CDR3 coding sequence is TGCAGTGCTAGGGAACAGGGGGCCGGAGGTCAGCCCCAGCATTTT. Translating gives CSAREQGAGGQPQHF. The chain links TRBV20-1 to TRBJ1-5; 9 bases are a match to TRBD1. V shed 3 bases and J 6 bases; nucleotides not matched to a gene: 9. CDR3 size: 15 residues. Germline V gene lookup returns CDR1 DFQATT and CDR2 SNEGSKA (reference sequence).

Note on this clonotype: A junction boundary mismatches the germline segment, possibly from a read error. The J gene is TRBJ2-7, the V gene TRBV28, with D perhaps TRBD1 (5 bases). The germline V gene has CDR1 MDHEN and CDR2 SYDVKM. The CDR3 has 13 residues. The CDR3 here is CAITAGSSYERYF. CDR3 sequence (DNA): TGTGCCATCACCGCAGGGTCGTCCTACGAGCGGTACTTC.

This clonotype was observed a handful of times. The rearrangement uses TRBV29-1 and TRBJ2-1; TRBD1 is a possible D gene (6 bases). Germline CDR1 reads SQVTM; CDR2 reads ANQGSEA. V was shortened by 0 bases and J by 5 bases, with 17 bases between the two germline ends. The CDR3 runs 16 residues. The CDR3 here is CSVEDFELGADNEQFF. The CDR3 DNA is TGCAGCGTTGAAGATTTTGAATTGGGGGCTGACAATGAGCAGTTCTTC.

The rearrangement uses TRBV6-1 and TRBJ2-5, with a weak D call TRBD2 (6 bases). V lost 10 bases, J lost 0 bases, and 12 bases lay in between. The CDR3 is made up of 13 amino acids. Germline V lookup: CDR1 MNHNS, CDR2 SASEGT. The CDR3 nucleotides are TGTGCCACGGCGGGGACGTACCAAGAGACCCAGTACTTC. Amino acid sequence: CATAGTYQETQYF.

This clonotype was counted many times. The chain has TRBV12-3 or TRBV12-4 and TRBJ1-4, with 7 bases aligning to TRBD1. V dropped 5 bases and J dropped 10; count of bases not matched to a gene: 7. The CDR3 is made up of 13 amino acids. The chain's CDR3 is CASSVRQGSKLFF. The CDR3 nucleotides are TGTGCCAGCAGTGTACGACAGGGCTCAAAACTGTTTTTT.

This clonotype was counted between two and nine times. The V call is TRBV6-2 or TRBV6-3, the J call TRBJ2-7; D is perhaps TRBD2 (7 bases). Trimming cost V 0 bases and J 4 bases, with 13 bases left between them. CDR3 length: 15 amino acids. Germline CDR1 and CDR2: MNHEY and SVGEGT. This chain's CDR3 is CASSYSAGAAYEQYF. CDR3 DNA sequence: TGTGCCAGCAGTTACTCGGCGGGGGCTGCTTACGAGCAGTACTTC.

The sample holds many counts of this clonotype. This chain joins TRBV9 and TRBJ1-1; D call uncertain. CDR3 length equals 13 residues. The germline V and J ends were trimmed by 3 bases and 0 bases, with 6 bases remaining between them. The germline CDR1 and CDR2 sequences are SGDLS and YYNGEE. CDR3 in amino acids: CASSAMMNTEAFF. For the CDR3, the DNA is TGTGCCAGCAGCGCCATGATGAACACTGAAGCTTTCTTT.

This clonotype has a count of ten or more. One end of the junction does not line up with germline, which may come from a read error. The V call is TRBV4-1, the J call TRBJ2-1; the match to TRBD1 covers 7 bases. CDR1 and CDR2 (germline): MGHRA, YSYEKL. CDR3 length: 15 amino acids. CDR3 protein: CASSKDRVFYNEQFF. For the CDR3, the DNA is TGCGCCAGCAGCAAAGACAGGGTTTTCTACAATGAGCAGTTCTTC.

This chain uses TRBV12-3 or TRBV12-4 with TRBJ1-1, with a tentative D call TRBD1 (5 bases). The CDR3 length is 13 residues. V was shortened by 7 bases and J by 7 bases, with 16 bases between the two germline ends. The CDR3 loop is CASTGGGAGEAFF. For the CDR3, the DNA is TGTGCCAGCACCGGGGGAGGGGCGGGTGAAGCTTTCTTT.

This clonotype occurred a few times. The chain employs TRBV12-3 or TRBV12-4 and TRBJ2-3, with D maybe TRBD2 (6 bases). CDR3 length equals 15 residues. The V gene lost 6 bases and the J gene lost 0 bases, with 13 bases spanning the gap. The CDR3 loop is CASSLSRGSTDTQYF. For the CDR3, the DNA is TGTGCCAGCAGCTTGTCACGGGGGAGCACAGATACGCAGTATTTT.

This clonotype was detected only a few times. This chain joins TRBV20-1 and TRBJ2-7; D uncertain. The germline V and J ends were trimmed by 1 base and 1 base, with 5 bases remaining between them. Germline V gene lookup returns CDR1 DFQATT and CDR2 SNEGSKA (reference sequence). The length of the CDR3 is 12 residues. This CDR3 is CSARGESYEQYF. The CDR3 coding sequence is TGCAGTGCTAGAGGCGAATCCTACGAGCAGTACTTC.

This clonotype has a count of ten or more. This chain links TRBV20-1 with TRBJ1-5; a weak D match, TRBD1 (5 bases). This CDR3 has 14 amino acids. V lost 6 bases and J 6 bases, leaving 18 bases between the germline ends. CDR1 and CDR2 from the germline V gene are DFQATT and SNEGSKA (reference sequence). The CDR3 here is CSAHAGQVGQPQHF. CDR3 bases: TGCAGTGCCCACGCGGGGCAGGTCGGTCAGCCCCAGCATTTT.

This clonotype was seen a handful of times. This chain links TRBV10-3 with TRBJ1-2; 7 nucleotides match TRBD1. The CDR3 extends over 14 amino acids. J gave up 1 base and V 6 bases, and 5 bases lay outside the gene matches. The V gene's germline CDR1 is ENHRY and CDR2 SYGVKD. The CDR3 coding sequence is TGTGCCATCAGATCGGGACAGCATAACTATGGCTACACCTTC. Protein sequence: CAIRSGQHNYGYTF.

The rearrangement joins TRBV7-9 to TRBJ2-2, with D unresolved. The germline V gene has CDR1 SEHNR and CDR2 FQNEAQ (reference sequence). This CDR3 has 15 amino acids. Trimming shortened V by 4 bases and J by 4 bases, and 13 bases separated the two germline ends. CDR3: CASSSLGRITGELFF. Here the CDR3 DNA reads TGTGCCAGCAGCTCCCTAGGGCGAATCACCGGGGAGCTGTTTTTT. The full variable domain, rest sourced from reference TRBV7-9 and TRBJ2-2, is DTGVSQNPRHKITKRGQNVTFRCDPISEHNRLYWYRQTLGQGPEFLTYFQNEAQLEKSRLLSDRFSAERPKGSFSTLEIQRTEQGDSAMYLCASSSLGRITGELFFGEGSRLTVL.

This clonotype showed up just a few times. V and J are TRBV6-1 and TRBJ2-5, with D perhaps being TRBD1 or TRBD2 (5 bases each). V shed 6 bases and J shed 5 bases, with 16 bases lying between them. Germline values: CDR1 MNHNS, CDR2 SASEGT. The CDR3 has 14 amino acids. CDR3 in amino acids: CASRKGPYGETQYF. In DNA, the CDR3 is TGTGCCAGCAGGAAGGGACCTTACGGGGAGACCCAGTACTTC.

This clonotype was counted only a few times. The chain employs TRBV20-1 and TRBJ2-7; 7 nucleotides match TRBD2. J was trimmed by 10 bases and V by 3 bases; bases with no gene match: 6. CDR1 DFQATT and CDR2 SNEGSKA come from the germline V gene (reference sequence). This CDR3 has 11 residues. DNA of the CDR3: TGCAGTGCTAGGACCCGGGGGGACCAGTACTTC. This sequence encodes CSARTRGDQYF.

The CDR3 protein is CASSLARSGFSPLHF. CDR3 nucleotides: TGTGCCAGCAGTTTAGCCAGGAGTGGCTTTTCACCCCTCCACTTT. This chain uses TRBV27 with TRBJ1-6, with D uncertain. Germline assignment: CDR1 MNHEY and CDR2 SMNVEV (reference sequence). V shed 2 bases and J shed 9 bases, with 14 bases lying between them. The CDR3 is 15 amino acids.

This clonotype was observed a few times. The rearrangement joins TRBV12-3 or TRBV12-4 to TRBJ2-1, with 14 bases fitting TRBD2. CDR3 length: 15 residues. J lost 6 bases, V lost 8 bases, and 6 bases had no gene match. CDR3 nucleotide sequence: TGTGCCAGCGGAAAGGGACTAGCGGGAGCCAATGAGCAGTTCTTC. Encoded protein: CASGKGLAGANEQFF.

In its sample, this clonotype was seen a few times. The V and J genes are TRBV7-9 and TRBJ1-2; D ambiguous. Germline V lookup: CDR1 SEHNR, CDR2 FQNEAQ (reference sequence). CDR3 length: 14 residues. V was cut by 2 bases and J by 4 bases, with 11 bases left in between. CDR3 region: CASSLWGDVYGYTF. The DNA of the CDR3 is TGTGCCAGCAGCTTATGGGGTGACGTCTATGGCTACACCTTC.